The 2 T cell receptor beta chains below all came from one sample that was sequenced in a study of OX40 agonist ivuxolimab in advanced cancers. The repertoire was sequenced with immunoSEQ multiplex PCR; TCRdb's copy has only in-frame clones and lacks some. The sample consists of about 30,000 clones, roughly 86% of them appearing once. The sample in question was CD4+ or CD8+ T cells sorted from blood, obtained in a trial of the OX40 agonist ivuxolimab. These receptors originate from an adult with an advanced solid tumor such as melanoma, head and neck, liver or kidney cancer.

Regarding this clone: The sample has other DNA sequences that encode this CDR3 too. The rearrangement links TRBV7-3 to TRBJ2-3; TRBD2 matches 12 bases. Germline V lookup: CDR1 SGHTA, CDR2 FQGTGA. After removal of 3 bases from V and 4 bases from J, the junction contained 2 bases not matched to a gene. The CDR3 runs 15 residues. This CDR3 reads CASSLTSGSADTQYF. Written as DNA, the CDR3 is TGTGCCAGCAGCTTGACTAGCGGGAGCGCAGATACGCAGTATTTT.

This clone came up once. The rearrangement links TRBV2 to TRBJ2-5; D is undetermined. Germline values: CDR1 SNHLY, CDR2 FYNNEI. V was shortened by 5 bases and J by 5 bases, with 15 bases between the two germline ends. The CDR3 is 14 residues long. The CDR3 sequence: CASSNALQRETQYF. CDR3 in DNA: TGTGCCAGCAGTAACGCGCTCCAAAGGGAGACCCAGTACTTC. Based on the CDR3 plus reference TRBV2 and TRBJ2-5, the full variable domain is EPEVTQTPSHQVTQMGQEVILRCVPISNHLYFYWYRQILGQKVEFLVSFYNNEISEKSEIFDDQFSVERPDGSNFTLKIRSTKLEDSAMYFCASSNALQRETQYFGPGTRLLVL.